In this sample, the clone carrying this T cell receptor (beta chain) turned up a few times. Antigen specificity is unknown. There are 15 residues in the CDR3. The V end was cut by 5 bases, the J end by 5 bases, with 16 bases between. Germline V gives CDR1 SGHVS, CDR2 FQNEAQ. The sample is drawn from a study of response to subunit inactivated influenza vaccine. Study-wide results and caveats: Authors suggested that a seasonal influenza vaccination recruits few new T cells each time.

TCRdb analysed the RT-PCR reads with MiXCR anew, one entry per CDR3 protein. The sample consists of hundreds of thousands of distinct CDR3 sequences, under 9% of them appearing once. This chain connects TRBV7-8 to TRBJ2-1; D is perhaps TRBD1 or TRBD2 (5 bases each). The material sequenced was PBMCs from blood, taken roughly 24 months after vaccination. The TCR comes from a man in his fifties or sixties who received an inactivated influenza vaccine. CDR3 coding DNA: TGTGCCAGCAGCCCCCGGGTGGGGGTAAACAATGAGCAGTTCTTC. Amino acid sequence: CASSPRVGVNNEQFF.